This T cell receptor (beta chain) is drawn from a study of cytomegalovirus exposure and HLA in healthy donors. Only one count was recorded for this clone. PCR used 60 Vbeta primers and 13 Jbeta primers. Sequencing used immunoSEQ multiplex PCR; TCRdb keeps in-frame clones, though not all of them. Of 200,000 or so clones in the sample, roughly 84% were seen once. This CDR3 region has 15 residues. With 0 bases removed from V and 7 bases from J, the gap between germline ends came to 13 bases. The germline CDR1 and CDR2 sequences are SGDLS and YYNGEE. The clonotype originates from a boy aged 2 to 9 in good health and CMV-seronegative. Source material: PBMCs. The chain employs TRBV9 and TRBJ2-2; D is perhaps TRBD2 (6 bases). CDR3 residues: CASSVEGGEFGELFF. DNA of the CDR3: TGTGCCAGCAGCGTAGAAGGAGGGGAGTTCGGGGAGCTGTTTTTT.